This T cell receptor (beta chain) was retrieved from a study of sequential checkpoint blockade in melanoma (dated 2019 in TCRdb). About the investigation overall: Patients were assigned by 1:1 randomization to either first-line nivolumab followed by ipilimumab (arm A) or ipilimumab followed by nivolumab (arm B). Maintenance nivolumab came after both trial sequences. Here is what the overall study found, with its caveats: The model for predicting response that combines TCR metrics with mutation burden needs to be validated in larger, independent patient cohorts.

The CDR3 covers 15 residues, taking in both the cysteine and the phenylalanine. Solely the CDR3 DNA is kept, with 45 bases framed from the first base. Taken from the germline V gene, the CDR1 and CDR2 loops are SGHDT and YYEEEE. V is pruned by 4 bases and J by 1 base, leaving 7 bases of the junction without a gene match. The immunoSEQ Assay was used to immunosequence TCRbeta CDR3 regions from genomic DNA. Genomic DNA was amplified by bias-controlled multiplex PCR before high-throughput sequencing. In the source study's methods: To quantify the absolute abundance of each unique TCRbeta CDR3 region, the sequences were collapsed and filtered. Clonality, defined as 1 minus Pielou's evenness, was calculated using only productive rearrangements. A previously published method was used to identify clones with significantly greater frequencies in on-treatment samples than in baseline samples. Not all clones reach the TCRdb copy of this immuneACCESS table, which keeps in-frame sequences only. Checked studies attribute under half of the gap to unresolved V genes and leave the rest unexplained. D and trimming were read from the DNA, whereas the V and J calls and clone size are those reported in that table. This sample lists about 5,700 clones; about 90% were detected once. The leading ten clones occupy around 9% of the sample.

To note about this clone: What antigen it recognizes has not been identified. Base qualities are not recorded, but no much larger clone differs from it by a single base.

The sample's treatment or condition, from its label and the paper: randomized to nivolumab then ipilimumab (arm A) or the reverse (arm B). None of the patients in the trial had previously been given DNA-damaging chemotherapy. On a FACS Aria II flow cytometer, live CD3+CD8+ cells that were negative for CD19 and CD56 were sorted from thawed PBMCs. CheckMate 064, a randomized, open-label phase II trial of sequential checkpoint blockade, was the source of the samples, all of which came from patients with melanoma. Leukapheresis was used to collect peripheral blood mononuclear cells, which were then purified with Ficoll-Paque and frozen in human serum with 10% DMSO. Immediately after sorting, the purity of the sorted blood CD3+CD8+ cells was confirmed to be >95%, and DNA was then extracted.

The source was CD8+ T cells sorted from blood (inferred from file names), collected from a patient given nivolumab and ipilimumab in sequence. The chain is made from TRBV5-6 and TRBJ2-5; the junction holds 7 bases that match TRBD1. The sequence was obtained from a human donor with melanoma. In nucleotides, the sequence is TGTGCCAGCAGCCCCCTAGGGACAGCCCAAGAGACCCAGTACTTC. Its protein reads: CASSPLGTAQETQYF. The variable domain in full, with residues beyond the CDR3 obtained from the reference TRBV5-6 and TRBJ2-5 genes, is DAGVTQSPTHLIKTRGQQVTLRCSPKSGHDTVSWYQQALGQGPQFIFQYYEEEERQRGNFPDRFSGHQFPNYSSELNVNALLLGDSALYLCASSPLGTAQETQYFGPGTRLLVL.